One sample yielded the 8 T cell receptor beta chains listed below, sequenced in a study of control samples from healthy donors and cancer patients. Sequencing was performed with immunoSEQ multiplex PCR; in TCRdb, only in-frame clones are kept and a portion is missing. This table has about 94,000 clones, approximately 86% appearing once. Input material: blood. All receptors come from a woman in her forties or fifties in good health.

The chain is built from TRBV6-2 or TRBV6-3 and TRBJ2-1, with 8 positions matching TRBD2. The CDR3 runs 18 residues. Germline values: CDR1 MNHEY, CDR2 SVGEGT. Trimming removed 3 bases from V and 10 bases from J; junction bases left unmatched: 20. In nucleotides, the CDR3 is TGTGCCAGCAGTTATGAAATCGGGAGTAGCGGGGTACAATGGGAGCAGTTCTTC. It specifies CASSYEIGSSGVQWEQFF.

This clone has only one observation. The CDR3 DNA follows: TGTGCCAGCAGCCTTGCGGGGGATGGCACTGAAGCTTTCTTT. It codes for CASSLAGDGTEAFF. V usage is TRBV16 and J usage is TRBJ1-1; TRBD1 is a possible D gene (5 bases). Germline lookup yields CDR1 KGHSY and CDR2 FQNENV. Trimming took 4 bases from V and 4 from J, leaving 13 bases between them. The CDR3 sequence is 14 residues long.

V and J are TRBV5-4 and TRBJ2-2, with D tentatively TRBD2 (7 bases). The CDR3 contains 17 residues. V was trimmed by 3 bases and J by 5 bases, leaving 20 bases between them. In germline, CDR1 is SGHNT, CDR2 YYREEE (reference sequence). The CDR3 DNA follows: TGTGCCAGCAGCTGGTACCGGGGGGCCGAGGGGACCGGGGAGCTGTTTTTT. The encoded protein is CASSWYRGAEGTGELFF.

This clone was observed a few times. This chain joins TRBV5-1 and TRBJ2-3; D is unresolved. V dropped 1 base and J dropped 5 bases, with 5 bases sitting between them. Per the germline V gene, CDR1 is SGHRS and CDR2 is YFSETQ. CDR3 length equals 12 residues. The CDR3: CASSLRGDTQYF. In DNA, the CDR3 is TGCGCCAGCAGCTTGAGAGGAGATACGCAGTATTTT.

The gene calls are TRBV28 and TRBJ1-3; possibly TRBD1 for D (6 bases). Per germline, CDR1 MDHEN and CDR2 SYDVKM. The CDR3 loop spans 15 amino acids. With 5 bases removed from V and 8 bases from J, the gap between germline ends came to 19 bases. The CDR3 here is CASSTHPLRGDTIYF. The CDR3 DNA reads TGTGCCAGCAGTACGCACCCCTTAAGGGGGGACACCATATATTTT.

This clone showed up just once. The rearrangement joins TRBV28 to TRBJ1-6; 10 bases are shared with TRBD1. Germline V lookup: CDR1 MDHEN, CDR2 SYDVKM. The CDR3 spans 15 residues. The V gene end was trimmed by 3 bases and the J gene end by 11 bases; junction bases not matched to a gene: 7. CDR3 sequence reads: CASSLGQGYRAPLHF. CDR3 sequence (DNA): TGTGCCAGCAGTTTGGGACAGGGGTACAGGGCACCCCTCCACTTT.

V usage is TRBV6-2 or TRBV6-3 and J usage is TRBJ1-4; D might be TRBD1 (5 bases). Deletions cut 5 bases from V and 4 bases from J, with 11 bases between. CDR1 and CDR2 from the germline V gene are MNHEY and SVGEGT. The CDR3 totals 14 residues. Written as DNA, the CDR3 is TGTGCCAGCAGTCGGGACGCCCATAATGAAAAACTGTTTTTT. Translating gives CASSRDAHNEKLFF.

This clone was picked up one time. The rearrangement joins TRBV15 to TRBJ1-4; possibly TRBD1 for D (6 bases). Germline V gene data show CDR1 as LNHNV and CDR2 as YYDKDF (reference sequence). The length of the CDR3 is 15 residues. With 1 base removed from V and 4 bases from J, the gap between germline ends came to 10 bases. This CDR3 is CATSRVGAGNEKLFF. CDR3 in DNA: TGTGCCACCAGCAGAGTGGGGGCGGGTAATGAAAAACTGTTTTTT.